These T cell receptor beta chains were read from a single sample in a study of regulatory T cells in long-lasting Graves disease. MiXCR, applied by TCRdb to the multiplex PCR reads, yields one record per CDR3 protein. This sample has approximately 400,000 distinct CDR3 sequences, with less than 20% found just once. The starting material was peripheral blood mononuclear cells (PBMCs), obtained at new diagnosis, from a patient treated with antithyroid drugs. Receptor source: a female donor with Graves disease. CDR3s include the opening cysteine and the closing phenylalanine or tryptophan. D genes are given only for firm matches. Rows give clone size only sometimes, using once, few, many, or a class for an expanded clone.

j_call,clone_size,v_call,d_call,cdr3_length,cdr3_aa,cdr3_nt
TRBJ2-7,many,TRBV28,.,14,CASSSQGSLYEQYF,TGTGCCAGCAGTTCGCAAGGGAGCCTTTACGAGCAGTACTTC
TRBJ1-5,many,TRBV7-9,.,14,CASSQDSYNQPQHF,TGTGCCAGCAGTCAGGACAGCTACAATCAGCCCCAGCATTTT
TRBJ2-2,.,TRBV5-1,TRBD2,17,CASSSRLAGGSGGELFF,TGCGCCAGCAGCTCAAGACTAGCGGGAGGGTCTGGCGGGGAGCTGTTTTTT
TRBJ2-5,few,TRBV7-2,.,13,CASSFGDARTQYF,TGTGCCAGCAGCTTCGGCGACGCGAGGACCCAGTACTTC
TRBJ2-1,.,TRBV7-2,.,15,CASSLSLFAYNEQFF,TGTGCCAGCAGCTTAAGTCTGTTCGCCTACAATGAGCAGTTCTTC
TRBJ2-3,many,TRBV7-2,.,13,CASSASRLDTQYF,TGTGCCAGCAGCGCTAGCAGACTGGATACGCAGTATTTT
TRBJ2-1,many,TRBV6-2/TRBV6-3,TRBD2,14,CASSVAGAYNEQFF,TGTGCCAGCAGTGTAGCGGGAGCCTACAATGAGCAGTTCTTC
TRBJ1-4,many,TRBV27,.,16,CASSLRRRTDAEKLFF,TGTGCCAGCAGTTTACGTCGTCGGACCGACGCTGAAAAACTGTTTTTT
TRBJ1-1,many,TRBV9,.,16,CASSAAGGGGGTEAFF,TGTGCCAGCAGCGCCGCCGGGGGGGGAGGCGGCACTGAAGCTTTCTTT
TRBJ1-5,many,TRBV20-1,TRBD1,14,CSASQGAGNQPQHF,TGCAGTGCCAGCCAGGGGGCGGGCAATCAGCCCCAGCATTTT
TRBJ1-6,many,TRBV27,.,15,CASRLTGHVPAPLHF,TGTGCCAGCAGACTGACCGGACATGTTCCGGCACCCCTCCACTTT
TRBJ1-4,few,TRBV30,.,15,CAWVMNGAVGEKLFF,TGTGCCTGGGTCATGAATGGGGCAGTTGGGGAAAAACTGTTTTTT
TRBJ2-1,many,TRBV7-2,.,13,CASSLDRYNEQFF,TGTGCCAGCAGCTTGGACCGCTACAATGAGCAGTTCTTC
TRBJ1-6,.,TRBV7-2,.,13,CASSPEGGSPLHF,TGTGCCAGCAGCCCCGAGGGGGGTTCACCCCTCCACTTT
TRBJ2-3,.,TRBV20-1,.,16,CSARDQGEGHPDTQYF,TGCAGTGCTAGAGATCAGGGGGAGGGCCACCCAGATACGCAGTATTTT
TRBJ2-1,many,TRBV30,TRBD2,15,CAWSVGLAGYNEQFF,TGTGCCTGGAGTGTAGGGTTAGCGGGCTACAATGAGCAGTTCTTC
TRBJ1-2,.,TRBV3-1,.,13,CASSQRNIYGYTF,TGTGCCAGCAGCCAAAGGAACATCTATGGCTACACCTTC
TRBJ2-7,.,TRBV20-1,.,14,CSAREFRGGYEQYF,TGCAGTGCTAGAGAGTTCCGGGGCGGCTACGAGCAGTACTTC
TRBJ1-2,many,TRBV6-6,.,14,CASSYSIQGYGYTF,TGTGCCAGCAGTTACTCGATCCAGGGCTATGGCTACACCTTC
TRBJ1-1,many,TRBV4-1,TRBD1,16,CASSQITRQGGTEAFF,TGCGCCAGCAGCCAAATAACCCGACAGGGAGGAACTGAAGCTTTCTTT
TRBJ1-5,many,TRBV3-1,.,14,CASSRTRWNQPQHF,TGTGCCAGCAGTCGGACACGATGGAATCAGCCCCAGCATTTT
TRBJ2-7,.,TRBV6-1,TRBD2,15,CASSELAGSSYEQYF,TGTGCCAGCAGCGAACTAGCGGGAAGCTCCTACGAGCAGTACTTC
TRBJ2-7,many,TRBV28,TRBD2,15,CASSLLRLAEYEQYF,TGTGCCAGCAGTTTACTGCGACTAGCGGAGTACGAGCAGTACTTC
TRBJ2-1,.,TRBV20-1,.,16,CSARDQSPGRYNEQFF,TGCAGTGCTAGAGATCAATCACCGGGTCGTTACAATGAGCAGTTCTTC
TRBJ2-3,.,TRBV7-2,.,12,CASTRHTDTQYF,TGTGCCAGCACCAGACACACAGATACGCAGTATTTT